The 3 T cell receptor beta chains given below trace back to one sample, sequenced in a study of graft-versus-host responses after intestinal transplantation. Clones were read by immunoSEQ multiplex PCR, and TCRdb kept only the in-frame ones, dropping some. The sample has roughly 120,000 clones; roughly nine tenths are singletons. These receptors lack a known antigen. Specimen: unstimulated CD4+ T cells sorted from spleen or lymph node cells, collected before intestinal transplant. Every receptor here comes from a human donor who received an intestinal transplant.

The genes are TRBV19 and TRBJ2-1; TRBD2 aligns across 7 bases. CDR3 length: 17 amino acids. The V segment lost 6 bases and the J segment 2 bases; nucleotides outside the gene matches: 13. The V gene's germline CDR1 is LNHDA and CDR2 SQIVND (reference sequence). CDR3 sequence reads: CASSSQSGTNPYNEQFF. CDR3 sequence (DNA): TGTGCCAGTAGCTCCCAATCCGGGACTAACCCCTACAATGAGCAGTTCTTC. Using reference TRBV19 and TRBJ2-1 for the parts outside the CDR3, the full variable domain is DGGITQSPKYLFRKEGQNVTLSCEQNLNHDAMYWYRQDPGQGLRLIYYSQIVNDFQKGDIAEGYSVSREKKESFPLTVTSAQKNPTAFYLCASSSQSGTNPYNEQFFGPGTRLTVL.

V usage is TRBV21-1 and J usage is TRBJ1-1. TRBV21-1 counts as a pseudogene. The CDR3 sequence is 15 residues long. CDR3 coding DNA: TGTGCCAGCAGCACCTTGGGGGGGCCAAACACTGAAGCTTTCTTT. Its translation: CASSTLGGPNTEAFF.

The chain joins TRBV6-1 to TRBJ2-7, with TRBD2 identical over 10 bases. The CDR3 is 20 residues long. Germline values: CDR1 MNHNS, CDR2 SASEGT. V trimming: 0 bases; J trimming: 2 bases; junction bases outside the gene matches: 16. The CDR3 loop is CASSEAFFGASGSWTYEQYF. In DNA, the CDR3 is TGTGCCAGCAGTGAAGCGTTTTTTGGGGCTAGCGGGAGTTGGACCTACGAGCAGTACTTC.